This T cell receptor beta chain stems from a study of beta chain features in type 1 diabetes. CDR3 length equals 14 residues. Germline values: CDR1 SEHNR, CDR2 FQNEAQ (reference sequence). Trimming took 3 bases from V and 3 from J, leaving 8 bases between them. The investigators reverse transcribed all of the isolated RNA, so they sequenced expressed TCRB transcripts. Only in-frame clones appear in the TCRdb table, and some are missing; sequencing was by immunoSEQ multiplex PCR. The sample records under 950,000 clones, about a sixth being singletons. Input material: naive CD4+ T cells from blood. J is TRBJ2-2 and V is TRBV7-9; no definite D call. The sequence was obtained from a woman younger than 35 in good health. The chain's CDR3 is CASSLETYTGELFF. The CDR3 bases are TGTGCCAGCAGCTTGGAAACCTACACCGGGGAGCTGTTTTTT.